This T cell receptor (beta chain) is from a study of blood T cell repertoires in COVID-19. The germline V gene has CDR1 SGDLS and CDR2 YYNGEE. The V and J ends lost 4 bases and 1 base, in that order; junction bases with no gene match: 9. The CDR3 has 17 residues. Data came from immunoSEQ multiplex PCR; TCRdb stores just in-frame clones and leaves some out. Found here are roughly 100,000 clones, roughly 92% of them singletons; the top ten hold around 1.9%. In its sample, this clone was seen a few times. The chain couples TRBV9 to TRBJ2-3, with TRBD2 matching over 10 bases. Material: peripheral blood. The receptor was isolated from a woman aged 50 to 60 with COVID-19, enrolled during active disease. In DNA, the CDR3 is TGTGCCAGCAGCTTGACAAGCGGGGGGGCTGGCACAGATACGCAGTATTTT. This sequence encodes CASSLTSGGAGTDTQYF.